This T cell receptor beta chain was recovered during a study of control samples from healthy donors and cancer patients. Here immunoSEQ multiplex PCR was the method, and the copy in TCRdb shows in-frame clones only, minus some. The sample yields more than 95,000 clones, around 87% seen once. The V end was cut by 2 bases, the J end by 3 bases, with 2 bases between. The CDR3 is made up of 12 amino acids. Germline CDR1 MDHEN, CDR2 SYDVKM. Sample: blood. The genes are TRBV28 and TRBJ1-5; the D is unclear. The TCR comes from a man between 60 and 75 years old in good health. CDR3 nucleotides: TGTGCCAGCAGTTTAAACAATCAGCCCCAGCATTTT. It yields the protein CASSLNNQPQHF.